This T cell receptor beta chain was recorded in a study of beta chain features in type 1 diabetes. Expressed TCRB transcripts were sequenced, since all the RNA that had been isolated was reverse transcribed. The repertoire was sequenced with immunoSEQ multiplex PCR; TCRdb's copy has only in-frame clones and lacks some. The data contain around 240,000 clones, 68% of them singletons. The CDR3 spans 15 residues. Germline CDR1 GTSNPN, CDR2 SVGIG (reference sequence). Trimming took off 2 bases at V and 0 bases at J, with 11 bases between the two ends. V usage is TRBV30 and J usage is TRBJ1-3; D is unresolved. The material sequenced was naive CD4+ T cells from blood. The sequence derives from a man aged 30-40 years in good health. The CDR3 here is CAWSTFRYSGNTIYF. The CDR3 nucleotides read TGTGCCTGGAGTACGTTCCGGTACTCTGGAAACACCATATATTTT.